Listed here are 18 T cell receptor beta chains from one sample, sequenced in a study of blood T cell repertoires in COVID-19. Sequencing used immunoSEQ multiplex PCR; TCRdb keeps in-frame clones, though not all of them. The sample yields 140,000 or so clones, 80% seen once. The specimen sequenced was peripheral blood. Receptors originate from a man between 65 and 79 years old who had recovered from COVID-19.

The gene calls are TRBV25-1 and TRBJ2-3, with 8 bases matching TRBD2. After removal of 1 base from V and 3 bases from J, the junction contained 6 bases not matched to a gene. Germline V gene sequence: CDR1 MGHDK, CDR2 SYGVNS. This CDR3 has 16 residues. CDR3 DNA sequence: TGTGCCAGCAGTGAATGGCGGGGGGCGCATACAGATACGCAGTATTTT. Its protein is CASSEWRGAHTDTQYF.

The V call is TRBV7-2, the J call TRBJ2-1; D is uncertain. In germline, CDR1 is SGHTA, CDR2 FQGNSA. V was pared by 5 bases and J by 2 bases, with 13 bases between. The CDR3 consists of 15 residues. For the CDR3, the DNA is TGTGCCAGCAGCGAGAGACGGGTGACCTACAATGAGCAGTTCTTC. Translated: CASSERRVTYNEQFF.

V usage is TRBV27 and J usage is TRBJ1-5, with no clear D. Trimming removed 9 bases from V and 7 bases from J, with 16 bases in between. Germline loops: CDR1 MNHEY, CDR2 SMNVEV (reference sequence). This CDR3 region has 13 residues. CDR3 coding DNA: TGTGCCAGTGCCGGTTGGTCAGGACAGCCCCAGCATTTT. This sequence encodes CASAGWSGQPQHF.

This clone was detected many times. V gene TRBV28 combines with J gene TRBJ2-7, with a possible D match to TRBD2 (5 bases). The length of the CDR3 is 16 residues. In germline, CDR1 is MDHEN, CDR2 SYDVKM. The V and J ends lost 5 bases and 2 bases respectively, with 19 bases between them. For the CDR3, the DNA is TGTGCCAGCAGTGCGCCCGCGGAGGTAAGGCCCTACGAGCAGTACTTC. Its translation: CASSAPAEVRPYEQYF.

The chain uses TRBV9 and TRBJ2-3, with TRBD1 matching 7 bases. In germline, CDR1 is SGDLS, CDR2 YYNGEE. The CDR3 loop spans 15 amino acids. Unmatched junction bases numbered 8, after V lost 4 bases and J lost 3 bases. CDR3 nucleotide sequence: TGTGCCAGCAGCCCAGACAGGGCTTTAACAGATACGCAGTATTTT. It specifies CASSPDRALTDTQYF.

The CDR3 reads CASGLGVGGQETQYF. CDR3 DNA: TGTGCTAGTGGTTTGGGGGTAGGGGGACAAGAGACCCAGTACTTC. The chain carries TRBV12-5 and TRBJ2-5; possibly TRBD1 for D (6 bases). CDR3 size: 15 residues. The V end lost 1 base, the J end lost 2 bases, and 11 bases lay between the germline ends. Germline loops: CDR1 LGHNT, CDR2 FRNRAP.

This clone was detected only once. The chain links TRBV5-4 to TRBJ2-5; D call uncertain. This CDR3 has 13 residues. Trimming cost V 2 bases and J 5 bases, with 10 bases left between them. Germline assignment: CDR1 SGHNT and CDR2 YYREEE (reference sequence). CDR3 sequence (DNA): TGTGCCAGCAGCTTTATCCCCGGGGAGACCCAGTACTTC. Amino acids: CASSFIPGETQYF.

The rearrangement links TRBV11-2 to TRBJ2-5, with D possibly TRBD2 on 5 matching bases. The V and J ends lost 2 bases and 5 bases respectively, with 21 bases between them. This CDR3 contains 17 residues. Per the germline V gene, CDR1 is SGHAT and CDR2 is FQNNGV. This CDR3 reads CASSLSLLARRTETQYF. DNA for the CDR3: TGTGCCAGCAGCTTATCCCTATTAGCTAGGAGGACGGAGACCCAGTACTTC.

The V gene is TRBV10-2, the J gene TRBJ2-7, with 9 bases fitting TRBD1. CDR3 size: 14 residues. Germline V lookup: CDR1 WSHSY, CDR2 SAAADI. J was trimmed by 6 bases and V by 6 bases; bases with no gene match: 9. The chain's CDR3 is CASSLAGTGSEQYF. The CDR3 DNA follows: TGCGCCAGCAGCCTAGCCGGGACAGGGAGCGAGCAGTACTTC.

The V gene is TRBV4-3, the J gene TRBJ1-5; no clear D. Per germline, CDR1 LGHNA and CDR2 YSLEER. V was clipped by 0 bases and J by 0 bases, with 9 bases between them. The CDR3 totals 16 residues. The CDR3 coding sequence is TGCGCCAGCAGCCAAGAGTGGGCTGGTAGCAATCAGCCCCAGCATTTT. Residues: CASSQEWAGSNQPQHF.

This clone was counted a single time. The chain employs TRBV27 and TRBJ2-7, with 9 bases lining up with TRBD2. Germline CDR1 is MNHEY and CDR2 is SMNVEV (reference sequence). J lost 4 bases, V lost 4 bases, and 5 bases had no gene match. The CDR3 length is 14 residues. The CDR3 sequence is CASSWSSGMYEQYF. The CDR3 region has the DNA TGTGCCAGCAGTTGGTCTAGCGGGATGTACGAGCAGTACTTC.

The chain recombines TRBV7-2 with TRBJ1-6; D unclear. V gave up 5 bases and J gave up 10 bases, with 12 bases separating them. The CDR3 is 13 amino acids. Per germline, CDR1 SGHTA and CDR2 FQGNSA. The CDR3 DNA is TGTGCCAGCAGCCCTTACCTGCGGTCACCCCTCCACTTT. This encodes CASSPYLRSPLHF.

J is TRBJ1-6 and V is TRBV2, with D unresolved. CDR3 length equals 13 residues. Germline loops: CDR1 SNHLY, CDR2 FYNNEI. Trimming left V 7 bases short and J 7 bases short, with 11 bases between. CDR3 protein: CASKGGPNSPLHF. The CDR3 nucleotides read TGTGCCAGCAAAGGCGGCCCCAATTCACCCCTCCACTTT.

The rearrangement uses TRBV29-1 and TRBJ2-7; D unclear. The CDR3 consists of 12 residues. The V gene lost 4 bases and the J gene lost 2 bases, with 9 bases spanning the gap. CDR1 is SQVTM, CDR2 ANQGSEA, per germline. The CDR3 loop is CSVVTETYEQYF. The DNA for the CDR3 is TGCAGCGTTGTTACAGAAACCTACGAGCAGTACTTC.

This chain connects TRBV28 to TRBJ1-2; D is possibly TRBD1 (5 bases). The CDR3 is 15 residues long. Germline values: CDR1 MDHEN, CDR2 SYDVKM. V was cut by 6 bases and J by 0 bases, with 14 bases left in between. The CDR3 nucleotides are TGTGCCAGCAGACGAGCAGGGTACGCTAACTATGGCTACACCTTC. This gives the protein CASRRAGYANYGYTF.

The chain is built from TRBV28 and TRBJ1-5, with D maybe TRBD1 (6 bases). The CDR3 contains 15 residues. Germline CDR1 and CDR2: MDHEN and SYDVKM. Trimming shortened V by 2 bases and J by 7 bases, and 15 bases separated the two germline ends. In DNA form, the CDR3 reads TGTGCCAGCAGTTTACCCAGGGGCGCCGGACAGCCCCAGCATTTT. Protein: CASSLPRGAGQPQHF. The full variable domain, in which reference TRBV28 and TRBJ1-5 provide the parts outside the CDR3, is DVKVTQSSRYLVKRTGEKVFLECVQDMDHENMFWYRQDPGLGLRLIYFSYDVKMKEKGDIPEGYSVSREKKERFSLILESASTNQTSMYLCASSLPRGAGQPQHFGDGTRLSIL.

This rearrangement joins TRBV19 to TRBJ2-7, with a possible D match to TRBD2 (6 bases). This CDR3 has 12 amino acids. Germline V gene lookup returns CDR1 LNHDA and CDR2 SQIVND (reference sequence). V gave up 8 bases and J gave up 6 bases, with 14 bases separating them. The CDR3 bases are TGTGCCAGTCGGGGGTTAGCTGGCGAGCAGTACTTC. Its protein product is CASRGLAGEQYF.

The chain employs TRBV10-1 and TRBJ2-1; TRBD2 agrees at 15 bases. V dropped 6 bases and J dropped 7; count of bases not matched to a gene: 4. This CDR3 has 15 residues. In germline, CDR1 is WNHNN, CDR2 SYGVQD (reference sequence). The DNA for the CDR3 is TGCGCCAGCAGCCCCGGGACTAGCGGGAGGAATGAGCAGTTCTTC. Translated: CASSPGTSGRNEQFF.